The rows below give T cell receptor beta chains drawn from one sample of a study of T cell responses to AZD1222 COVID-19 vaccine. Produced via immunoSEQ multiplex PCR; TCRdb's table is partial and in-frame only. The data contain approximately 100,000 clones, 70% to 90% of them singletons. Sample: peripheral blood, taken on day 0 of AZD1222 vaccination. The receptors here all came from an adult in good health. The CDR3 runs from the conserved cysteine through the conserved F or W. D genes are given only for firm matches. Where a row states a size, it is once, few, many or the class of an expanded clone; other rows omit it.

d_gene	v_gene	abundance	len	j_gene	CDR3aa	CDR3nt
TRBD2	TRBV27	-	17	TRBJ2-1	CASSFGTSGGGYNEQFF	TGTGCCAGCAGTTTTGGGACTAGCGGGGGGGGATACAATGAGCAGTTCTTC
TRBD1	TRBV5-1	-	16	TRBJ2-2	CASSLNLGQGAGELFF	TGCGCCAGCAGCTTAAATCTGGGACAGGGGGCCGGGGAGCTGTTTTTT
-	TRBV19	-	15	TRBJ1-2	CASSGVGLDNYGYTF	TGTGCCAGTAGTGGAGTAGGGCTGGATAACTATGGCTACACCTTC
-	TRBV3-1/TRBV3-2	-	16	TRBJ1-4	CASSSGTSRRGEKLFF	TGTGCCAGCAGTTCCGGGACATCACGGCGTGGTGAAAAACTGTTTTTT
-	TRBV19	once	14	TRBJ1-4	CASSMPGNNEKLFF	TGTGCCAGTAGTATGCCCGGAAATAATGAAAAACTGTTTTTT
-	TRBV5-1	-	13	TRBJ1-1	CASSLNSNTEAFF	TGCGCCAGCAGCTTGAACAGTAACACTGAAGCTTTCTTT
-	TRBV1	-	15	TRBJ1-1	CTSSQDSQEPTEAFF	TGCACCAGCAGCCAAGATAGCCAGGAACCCACTGAAGCTTTCTTT
TRBD1	TRBV29-1	few	13	TRBJ1-1	CSVPGQGTLRAFF	TGCAGCGTACCGGGACAGGGAACACTGAGAGCTTTCTTT
-	TRBV6-5	-	14	TRBJ2-3	CATADRLTTDTQYF	TGTGCCACGGCAGACAGACTGACCACAGATACGCAGTATTTT
TRBD1	TRBV7-9	-	18	TRBJ1-2	CASSSPPGQGARGEGYTF	TGTGCCAGCAGCTCCCCCCCCGGACAGGGGGCGCGGGGGGAGGGCTACACCTTC
-	TRBV7-3	-	14	TRBJ1-6	CASSLTGTRSPLHF	TGTGCCAGCAGCTTAACTGGGACACGTTCACCCCTCCACTTT
-	TRBV30	-	11	TRBJ1-4	CAWNIGGKLFF	TGTGCCTGGAATATTGGAGGAAAACTGTTTTTT
TRBD1	TRBV5-1	-	15	TRBJ2-5	CASSFSGTGGETQYF	TGCGCCAGCAGCTTCTCCGGGACAGGGGGAGAGACCCAGTACTTC
-	TRBV9	-	13	TRBJ1-5	CASSVGGCQPQHF	TGTGCCAGCAGCGTAGGGGGGTGTCAGCCCCAGCATTTT